These 10 T cell receptor beta chains share one sample of origin, sequenced in a study of CD8+CD57+ T cells in acquired aplastic anemia. By flow cytometry, patients selected for sequencing had shown an expansion of CD8+CD57+ cells. Genomic DNA was employed as the template in profiling TCR beta VDJ and CDR3. TCRdb reanalysed the reads using MiXCR and keeps one entry per CDR3 protein. The profile shows 150,000 or so distinct CDR3 sequences, 47% of them singletons. Sequences were obtained from sorted CD4+, CD8+, or CD8+CD57+ T cells (not recorded which) from PBMCs. The receptors come from a human donor with aplastic anemia.

This clonotype was recorded a few times. V usage is TRBV2 and J usage is TRBJ2-5; tentative D call: TRBD2 (5 bases). Germline CDR1 is SNHLY and CDR2 is FYNNEI. The CDR3 covers 13 residues. Between the trimmed V and J ends, which lost 5 bases and 4 bases, there was a span of 11 bases. The CDR3 is CASSSSLGETQYF. CDR3 in DNA: TGTGCCAGCAGTAGTTCACTAGGAGAGACCCAGTACTTC.

The chain employs TRBV2 and TRBJ1-1; maybe TRBD1 (5 bases). The germline V and J ends were trimmed by 5 bases and 6 bases, with 16 bases remaining between them. The CDR3 totals 14 residues. The germline gives CDR1 SNHLY, CDR2 FYNNEI. The CDR3 here is CASSPGAGAPEAFF. CDR3 DNA: TGTGCCAGCAGTCCCGGAGCCGGGGCCCCTGAAGCTTTCTTT.

This clonotype occurred many times. The V gene is TRBV4-2, the J gene TRBJ2-3; 9 bases fit TRBD2. The J segment lost 11 bases and the V segment lost 0 bases, leaving 6 bases of the junction unmatched. Germline CDR1 LGHNA, CDR2 YNFKEQ. CDR3 length: 14 amino acids. The CDR3 coding sequence is TGTGCCAGCAGCCAAGATCTAGCGGGGTCAGAGCAGTATTTT. Amino acid sequence: CASSQDLAGSEQYF.

This clonotype appeared many times. The rearrangement joins TRBV6-5 to TRBJ2-1; D is unclear. Between the trimmed V and J ends, which lost 4 bases and 8 bases, there was a span of 18 bases. This CDR3 region has 15 residues. Germline V gives CDR1 MNHEY, CDR2 SVGAGI. CDR3 loop: CASSSDPGYFDEQFF. CDR3 sequence (DNA): TGTGCCAGCAGTTCTGACCCGGGCTATTTCGATGAGCAGTTCTTC.

A word on this clonotype: A much larger clone lies one base from this, so it may be a read error. The chain employs TRBV6-1 and TRBJ1-5; the D gene is possibly TRBD1 (5 bases). V was clipped by 2 bases and J by 6 bases, with 11 bases between them. The CDR3 spans 14 residues. Germline V gene lookup returns CDR1 MNHNS and CDR2 SASEGT. The CDR3 region is CASSEMGVSQPQHF. CDR3 coding DNA: TGTGCCAGCAGTGAAATGGGGGTAAGTCAGCCCCAGCATTTT.

The J gene is TRBJ2-7, the V gene TRBV10-3, with a tentative D call TRBD1 (6 bases). Germline V gene sequence: CDR1 ENHRY, CDR2 SYGVKD. This CDR3 is 17 amino acids long. V lost 4 bases and J 0 bases, leaving 19 bases between the germline ends. CDR3 protein: CAISGTRTRDNSYEQYF. The CDR3 nucleotides are TGTGCCATCAGTGGAACACGCACCCGGGACAACTCCTACGAGCAGTACTTC.

This clonotype was detected ten times or more. The CDR3 loop reads CASSSAGGYEQYF. DNA for the CDR3: TGTGCCAGCAGCTCAGCGGGGGGGTACGAGCAGTACTTC. The chain employs TRBV7-2 and TRBJ2-7; 10 bases are shared with TRBD2. Germline-derived CDR1 and CDR2 are SGHTA and FQGNSA. CDR3 length: 13 amino acids. V gave up 4 bases and J gave up 4 bases; unmatched junction bases: 1.

The chain links TRBV10-3 to TRBJ1-2, with 10 bases matching TRBD1. Looked up from germline, CDR1 is ENHRY and CDR2 is SYGVKD. The CDR3 runs 15 residues. Unmatched junction bases numbered 10, after V lost 4 bases and J lost 8 bases. The CDR3 nucleotides are TGTGCCATCAGTGGACAGGGGGCGAAGTTGATCGGCTACACCTTC. Its translation: CAISGQGAKLIGYTF.

The chain is built from TRBV4-3 and TRBJ1-5; D gene ambiguous. CDR1 and CDR2 from the germline V gene are LGHNA and YSLEER. The CDR3 length is 15 residues. Trimming stripped 1 base from V and 7 bases from J, with 14 bases between. This chain's CDR3 is CASSQGVGMGQPQHF. The CDR3 region has the DNA TGCGCCAGCAGCCAAGGAGTGGGAATGGGACAGCCCCAGCATTTT.

This clonotype has at least ten counts. The V call is TRBV19, the J call TRBJ1-6; TRBD1 matches at 7 bases. Germline CDR1 is LNHDA and CDR2 is SQIVND (reference sequence). The CDR3 is 15 amino acids. V lost 4 bases and J lost 6; bases outside the gene matches: 6. CDR3 sequence reads: CASSKGQGGNSPLHF. CDR3 nucleotides: TGTGCCAGTAGTAAGGGCCAGGGGGGTAATTCACCCCTCCACTTT.